Below are 25 T cell receptor beta chains sequenced from a single sample in a study of shared clonotypes between healthy human individuals (TCRdb year 2020). The library relied on the immunoSEQ multiplex PCR assay. TCRdb holds this immuneACCESS table with in-frame rearrangements only. Some clones are missing; in checked studies, unresolved V genes explain under half, and the rest has no known cause. The sample table records approximately 640,000 clones; roughly 87% of these occur just once. The leading ten clones occupy 34% of the sample. The specimen was memory CD8+ T cells from PBMCs. The sample's cell subset or site label is to be understood as: CD45RO+ cells pooled with CCR7-negative TemRA cells. The source of these receptors is a man between 18 and 35 years old in good health. Some clones in this sample may be carry-over from other donors' samples.

This clone was detected a few times. Other DNA variants within this sample encode the same CDR3. This chain uses TRBV28 with TRBJ1-5, with no clear D. The ends were cut back, 3 bases at V and 6 bases at J, with 3 bases in the middle. The V gene's germline CDR1 is MDHEN and CDR2 SYDVKM. This CDR3 contains 11 residues. CDR3 DNA: TGTGCCAGCAGTTTGGGTCAGCCCCAGCATTTT. Encoded protein: CASSLGQPQHF.

The chain recombines TRBV28 with TRBJ2-7; D is undetermined. V was cut by 5 bases and J by 4 bases, with 6 bases left in between. The CDR3 contains 11 residues. The V gene's germline CDR1 is MDHEN and CDR2 SYDVKM. The CDR3 here is CASSHIYEQYF. CDR3 bases: TGTGCCAGCAGTCATATTTACGAGCAGTACTTC. The complete variable domain, with remaining parts taken from reference TRBV28 and TRBJ2-7, reads DVKVTQSSRYLVKRTGEKVFLECVQDMDHENMFWYRQDPGLGLRLIYFSYDVKMKEKGDIPEGYSVSREKKERFSLILESASTNQTSMYLCASSHIYEQYFGPGTRLTVT.

V usage is TRBV9 and J usage is TRBJ2-1; weak D call: TRBD1 (6 bases). Trimming pared 4 bases from V and 9 bases from J, leaving 11 bases between. CDR3 length equals 12 residues. Germline CDR1 is SGDLS and CDR2 is YYNGEE. DNA of the CDR3: TGTGCCAGCAGCTTACAGGGCCCTGAGCAGTTCTTC. Translating gives CASSLQGPEQFF.

The chain employs TRBV9 and TRBJ2-1; 8 nucleotides match TRBD2. V was pared by 4 bases and J by 6 bases, with 12 bases of the junction left unmatched. This CDR3 has 16 residues. The germline CDR1 and CDR2 sequences are SGDLS and YYNGEE. This CDR3 is CASSPLAEVSPNEQFF. The CDR3 nucleotides read TGTGCCAGCAGCCCACTAGCGGAAGTCTCGCCCAATGAGCAGTTCTTC.

Only a few counts were recorded for this clone. The V and J genes are TRBV4-1 and TRBJ1-1; TRBD1 matches at 11 bases. Germline CDR1 and CDR2: MGHRA and YSYEKL. This CDR3 comprises 18 residues. V lost 7 bases, J lost 0 bases, and 13 bases stayed unmatched. DNA of the CDR3: TGCGCCAGCAAACCTCGTGGGACAGGGGGTTTGATGAACACTGAAGCTTTCTTT. Its protein is CASKPRGTGGLMNTEAFF.

This rearrangement joins TRBV7-9 to TRBJ2-6; weak D call: TRBD2 (6 bases). Trimming took off 2 bases at V and 0 bases at J, with 11 bases between the two ends. The germline CDR1 and CDR2 sequences are SEHNR and FQNEAQ (reference sequence). The CDR3 spans 17 residues. This CDR3 reads CASSLRREGSGANVLTF. CDR3 coding DNA: TGTGCCAGCAGCTTACGGCGGGAAGGCTCTGGGGCCAACGTCCTGACTTTC.

The chain couples TRBV28 to TRBJ2-2; D unclear. This CDR3 is built from 13 residues. Germline lookup yields CDR1 MDHEN and CDR2 SYDVKM. V shed 3 bases and J shed 3 bases, with 5 bases lying between them. The CDR3 bases are TGTGCCAGCAGTTTCGTGGACACCGGGGAGCTGTTTTTT. This gives the protein CASSFVDTGELFF.

V is TRBV19 and J is TRBJ2-5, with D possibly TRBD1 on 6 matching bases. The CDR3 contains 15 residues. The V end was cut by 3 bases, the J end by 0 bases, with 11 bases between. In germline, CDR1 is LNHDA, CDR2 SQIVND (reference sequence). CDR3 sequence reads: CASSIGTTNQETQYF. CDR3 nucleotides: TGTGCCAGTAGTATCGGGACAACTAACCAAGAGACCCAGTACTTC.

Comment on this clone: Other nucleotide sequences from this sample produce the same CDR3. The chain couples TRBV7-9 to TRBJ2-7, with 8 bases fitting TRBD2. Germline V gene lookup returns CDR1 SEHNR and CDR2 FQNEAQ (reference sequence). This CDR3 has 15 residues. After removal of 1 base from V and 2 bases from J, the junction contained 4 bases not matched to a gene. CDR3 coding DNA: TGTGCCAGCAGCTTAGGGCTAGCGGGTGCCTACGAGCAGTACTTC. Its protein is CASSLGLAGAYEQYF.

V usage is TRBV4-1 and J usage is TRBJ2-5; D is undetermined. Gene TRBJ2-7 matches the end of the DNA better, so the J call may be wrong. Germline CDR1 and CDR2: MGHRA and YSYEKL. This CDR3 is 15 amino acids long. CDR3 amino acids: CASSQEVDLSYEQYF. As DNA, the CDR3 is TGCGCCAGCAGCCAGGAAGTAGACCTGTCCTACGAGCAGTACTTC.

This chain connects TRBV28 to TRBJ2-7, with TRBD2 matching over 10 bases. Germline lookup yields CDR1 MDHEN and CDR2 SYDVKM. CDR3 size: 16 residues. V lost 6 bases to trimming and J lost 4 bases; unmatched junction nucleotides: 12. The DNA for the CDR3 is TGTGCCAGCAGCCCTCTTTGGCTAGCGGGAGTGTACGAGCAGTACTTC. Amino acid sequence: CASSPLWLAGVYEQYF.

This chain links TRBV25-1 with TRBJ2-1, with D perhaps matching TRBD1 (5 bases). The CDR3 contains 14 residues. V lost 2 bases and J lost 2, with 7 bases in between. Germline CDR1 MGHDK, CDR2 SYGVNS. This CDR3 is CASSEQGPYNEQFF. DNA of the CDR3: TGTGCCAGCAGTGAACAGGGCCCCTACAATGAGCAGTTCTTC. The full variable domain, its missing parts supplied by reference TRBV25-1 and TRBJ2-1, is EADIYQTPRYLVIGTGKKITLECSQTMGHDKMYWYQQDPGMELHLIHYSYGVNSTEKGDLSSESTVSRIRTEHFPLTLESARPSHTSQYLCASSEQGPYNEQFFGPGTRLTVL.

The chain couples TRBV5-1 to TRBJ2-5; tentative D call: TRBD1 (6 bases). The CDR3 contains 12 residues. V was clipped by 4 bases and J by 2 bases, with 6 bases between them. CDR1 is SGHRS, CDR2 YFSETQ, per germline. For the CDR3, the DNA is TGCGCCAGCAGCGGACAGCAAGAGACCCAGTACTTC. Its protein is CASSGQQETQYF.

CDR3 loop: CASSFPVDRGYEQYF. Written as DNA, the CDR3 is TGTGCCAGCAGTTTCCCGGTTGACAGGGGTTACGAGCAGTACTTC. The chain combines TRBV28 with TRBJ2-7; TRBD1 matches 8 bases. Germline V CDR1 and CDR2: MDHEN, SYDVKM. The V and J ends lost 3 bases and 4 bases, in that order; junction bases with no gene match: 8. The CDR3 is made up of 15 amino acids.

This chain links TRBV5-6 with TRBJ2-7; TRBD1 is a possible D gene (5 bases). V was clipped by 0 bases and J by 0 bases, with 7 bases between them. From germline, CDR1 is SGHDT and CDR2 YYEEEE. The CDR3 has 14 amino acids. CDR3 loop: CASSLEGVSYEQYF. As DNA, the CDR3 is TGTGCCAGCAGCTTGGAAGGGGTCTCCTACGAGCAGTACTTC. The full variable domain, rest sourced from reference TRBV5-6 and TRBJ2-7, is DAGVTQSPTHLIKTRGQQVTLRCSPKSGHDTVSWYQQALGQGPQFIFQYYEEEERQRGNFPDRFSGHQFPNYSSELNVNALLLGDSALYLCASSLEGVSYEQYFGPGTRLTVT.

This chain connects TRBV5-1 to TRBJ1-4; 11 nucleotides agree with TRBD1. V gave up 1 base and J gave up 9 bases; unmatched junction bases: 11. Germline V CDR1 and CDR2: SGHRS, YFSETQ. The CDR3 has 17 amino acids. CDR3 nucleotide sequence: TGCGCCAGCAGCTTGCCCACCAGGGACAGGGGGAGTCAAAAACTGTTTTTT. Amino acid sequence: CASSLPTRDRGSQKLFF.

This chain joins TRBV27 and TRBJ2-2; D perhaps matches TRBD1 (6 bases). The length of the CDR3 is 13 residues. The germline V gene has CDR1 MNHEY and CDR2 SMNVEV (reference sequence). Between the trimmed V and J ends, which lost 10 bases and 4 bases, there was a span of 13 bases. CDR3 sequence (DNA): TGTGCCACTCGGAGAGGGGGCACCGGGGAGCTGTTTTTT. Protein: CATRRGGTGELFF.

The V call is TRBV7-7, the J call TRBJ2-5; perhaps TRBD2 as D (5 bases). V was trimmed by 3 bases and J by 5 bases, leaving 19 bases between them. This CDR3 spans 16 amino acids. CDR1 is SSHAT, CDR2 FNYEAQ, per germline (reference sequence). DNA of the CDR3: TGTGCCAGCAGCTTGGGCAGAAGACTACTATGGGAGACCCAGTACTTC. Translated: CASSLGRRLLWETQYF.

The CDR3 DNA follows: TGTGCCACCAGCAGAGATATGGGACTAGCTGTAGAGGAGCAGTACTTC. It codes for CATSRDMGLAVEEQYF. This chain uses TRBV15 with TRBJ2-7; TRBD2 agrees at 9 bases. The CDR3 length is 16 residues. Germline-derived CDR1 and CDR2 are LNHNV and YYDKDF (reference sequence). The V and J ends lost 0 bases and 7 bases, in that order; junction bases with no gene match: 10.

This chain uses TRBV5-6 with TRBJ2-1; 7 bases are shared with TRBD2. Germline V gene lookup returns CDR1 SGHDT and CDR2 YYEEEE. The CDR3 length is 16 residues. The V gene end was trimmed by 3 bases and the J gene end by 0 bases; junction bases not matched to a gene: 6. The CDR3 sequence: CASSYERGSSYNEQFF. The CDR3, as DNA: TGTGCCAGCAGCTATGAGCGGGGTAGCTCCTACAATGAGCAGTTCTTC.

The chain carries TRBV6-5 and TRBJ2-1; 11 nucleotides match TRBD2. Germline assignment: CDR1 MNHEY and CDR2 SVGAGI. This CDR3 region has 16 residues. V was pared by 0 bases and J by 8 bases, with 6 bases of the junction left unmatched. The CDR3 protein is CASSYSILAGAHEQFF. The CDR3 DNA sequence: TGTGCCAGCAGTTACTCGATACTAGCGGGAGCCCATGAGCAGTTCTTC.

The rearrangement joins TRBV27 to TRBJ2-7, with D hard to call. Per the germline V gene, CDR1 is MNHEY and CDR2 is SMNVEV (reference sequence). This CDR3 comprises 13 residues. The V end was cut by 4 bases, the J end by 3 bases, with 10 bases between. The CDR3 sequence is CASSSILHYEQYF. CDR3 nucleotide sequence: TGTGCCAGCAGTTCAATACTCCACTACGAGCAGTACTTC.

The chain carries TRBV5-8 and TRBJ2-7; D is unresolved. This CDR3 is built from 15 residues. V was clipped by 2 bases and J by 2 bases, with 14 bases between them. Per the germline V gene, CDR1 is SGHTS and CDR2 is YDEGEE. The CDR3 DNA is TGTGCCAGCAGCTTTTCAGTGGCTCGCCCCTACGAGCAGTACTTC. Translating gives CASSFSVARPYEQYF.

The genes are TRBV4-1 and TRBJ2-7; D uncertain. The CDR3 runs to 12 residues. Germline CDR1 is MGHRA and CDR2 is YSYEKL. The germline V and J ends were trimmed by 6 bases and 6 bases, with 12 bases remaining between them. The CDR3 nucleotides read TGCGCCAGCAGTTTTCCCGGGTTCGAGCAGTACTTC. This encodes CASSFPGFEQYF.

A note on this clone: The same CDR3 is also encoded by other DNA sequences in this sample. The chain couples TRBV11-2 to TRBJ1-2; D is unclear. This CDR3 has 14 amino acids. Trimming cost V 3 bases and J 5 bases, with 13 bases left between them. Per germline, CDR1 SGHAT and CDR2 FQNNGV. CDR3 bases: TGTGCCAGCAGCTTGGCGGGGTTAGATTATGGCTACACCTTC. Its translation: CASSLAGLDYGYTF. The full variable domain, with the rest looked up from reference TRBV11-2 and TRBJ1-2, is EAGVAQSPRYKIIEKRQSVAFWCNPISGHATLYWYQQILGQGPKLLIQFQNNGVVDDSQLPKDRFSAERLKGVDSTLKIQPAKLEDSAVYLCASSLAGLDYGYTFGSGTRLTVV.